These 12 T cell receptor beta chains originate from one sample sequenced in a study of cytomegalovirus exposure and HLA in healthy donors. 13 Jbeta primers and 60 Vbeta primers were used for the PCR. The repertoire was sequenced with immunoSEQ multiplex PCR; TCRdb's copy has only in-frame clones and lacks some. This table has 150,000 to 180,000 clones, less than 80% appearing once. The material sequenced was PBMCs. All receptors come from a man aged 25-45 years in good health and CMV-seronegative.

The chain carries TRBV7-2 and TRBJ2-6, with unresolved D. V lost 2 bases and J 0 bases, leaving 5 bases between the germline ends. The CDR3 is made up of 15 amino acids. CDR1 and CDR2 from the germline V gene are SGHTA and FQGNSA. The CDR3 coding sequence is TGTGCCAGCAGCTTAATTAGCTCTGGGGCCAACGTCCTGACTTTC. Its protein is CASSLISSGANVLTF.

The chain is built from TRBV7-9 and TRBJ2-3; 9 bases line up with TRBD2. This CDR3 is built from 16 residues. Germline V gene lookup returns CDR1 SEHNR and CDR2 FQNEAQ (reference sequence). V was clipped by 7 bases and J by 3 bases; unmatched bases: 11. The DNA of the CDR3 is TGTGCCAGCACCAGTAGCGGGGGTACCGGGACAGATACGCAGTATTTT. Its protein product is CASTSSGGTGTDTQYF.

The genes are TRBV11-3 and TRBJ2-3; D might be TRBD2 (5 bases). Trimming pared 1 base from V and 1 base from J, leaving 9 bases between. Looked up from germline, CDR1 is SGHNT and CDR2 is YENEEA. The CDR3 is 15 residues long. The CDR3 sequence: CASSLGGSRTDTQYF. CDR3 coding DNA: TGTGCCAGCAGCTTAGGAGGGAGCCGCACAGATACGCAGTATTTT.

The rearrangement uses TRBV19 and TRBJ2-5; 8 bases match TRBD2. The CDR3 covers 14 residues. The V gene end was trimmed by 6 bases and the J gene end by 4 bases; junction bases not matched to a gene: 7. CDR1 LNHDA and CDR2 SQIVND come from the germline V gene (reference sequence). The CDR3 region is CASRPGLVTETQYF. CDR3 in DNA: TGTGCCAGTAGGCCGGGACTAGTAACAGAGACCCAGTACTTC.

This clone was detected only once. The chain carries TRBV9 and TRBJ2-3; D is unclear. Germline CDR1 and CDR2: SGDLS and YYNGEE. This CDR3 is 13 amino acids long. V was pared by 0 bases and J by 6 bases, with 8 bases between. The CDR3 region is CASSVVTSDTQYF. The CDR3 DNA reads as TGTGCCAGCAGCGTAGTAACATCCGATACGCAGTATTTT.

This clone was counted a few times. V is TRBV7-2 and J is TRBJ2-4, with 10 bases identical to TRBD2. Germline CDR1 reads SGHTA; CDR2 reads FQGNSA. The CDR3 length is 16 residues. The J segment lost 10 bases and the V segment lost 5 bases, leaving 14 bases of the junction unmatched. In DNA form, the CDR3 reads TGTGCCAGCAGCCCCTCCGGGGCTAGCGGGGGAAGGATTCAGTACTTC. Amino acids: CASSPSGASGGRIQYF.

The J gene is TRBJ1-5, the V gene TRBV6-6, with 7 bases that match TRBD1. The CDR3 runs to 13 residues. Germline V gene lookup returns CDR1 MNHNY and CDR2 SVGAGI (reference sequence). V gave up 7 bases and J gave up 2 bases; unmatched junction bases: 2. The CDR3 protein is CASIGTGNQPQHF. The CDR3, as DNA: TGTGCCAGCATCGGGACAGGCAATCAGCCCCAGCATTTT.

The chain has TRBV7-2 and TRBJ1-1; 7 bases fit TRBD1. The trim removed 4 bases at V and 1 base at J, leaving 9 bases unmatched. The germline gives CDR1 SGHTA, CDR2 FQGNSA. The length of the CDR3 is 16 residues. This CDR3 is CASSYTLDRRNTEAFF. The CDR3 nucleotides read TGTGCCAGCAGCTACACTTTGGACAGGAGGAACACTGAAGCTTTCTTT.

This clone was detected only a few times. This sequence joins TRBV28 and TRBJ2-5; possible D gene TRBD1, 6 bases. Germline V gives CDR1 MDHEN, CDR2 SYDVKM. V was shortened by 4 bases and J by 1 base, with 10 bases between the two germline ends. This CDR3 comprises 14 residues. CDR3 in amino acids: CASSYTGFQETQYF. CDR3 sequence (DNA): TGTGCCAGCAGTTATACAGGGTTCCAAGAGACCCAGTACTTC.

This clone was seen only a few times. A read error may account for a junction end that differs from germline. This rearrangement joins TRBV2 to TRBJ2-7; 7 bases map to TRBD1. Per germline, CDR1 SNHLY and CDR2 FYNNEI. The CDR3 is 13 residues long. The CDR3 coding sequence is TGTGCCAGCACTGAACAGGGGAGCCGAGAGCAGTACTTC. Translation: CASTEQGSREQYF.

The chain joins TRBV2 to TRBJ2-5; TRBD2 aligns across 14 bases. The trim removed 7 bases at V and 1 base at J, leaving 2 bases unmatched. The germline V gene encodes CDR1 SNHLY and CDR2 FYNNEI. The CDR3 totals 15 residues. DNA for the CDR3: TGTGCCAGCACTGGGACTAGCGGGGGCCAAGAGACCCAGTACTTC. Amino acids: CASTGTSGGQETQYF.

The sample holds a few counts of this clone. The rearrangement uses TRBV10-2 and TRBJ1-5, with 9 bases fitting TRBD1. This CDR3 spans 13 amino acids. V shed 8 bases and J 4 bases; nucleotides not matched to a gene: 3. The germline gives CDR1 WSHSY, CDR2 SAAADI. The DNA for the CDR3 is TGCGCCAGCTCGGGACAGGGAAATCAGCCCCAGCATTTT. This codes for CASSGQGNQPQHF.